This passage covers 19 T cell receptor beta chains from one sample sequenced in a study of blood T cell repertoires in COVID-19. Assay used: immunoSEQ multiplex PCR; TCRdb lists only in-frame clones, some missing. The sample consists of hundreds of thousands of clones, over 70% of them appearing once. Sequenced sample: peripheral blood. Receptors were obtained from a woman older than 75 with acute or convalescent COVID-19.

This clone appeared many times. V and J are TRBV11-3 and TRBJ1-1; 7 bases align to TRBD1. CDR3 length equals 17 residues. V was pared by 3 bases and J by 10 bases, with 20 bases of the junction left unmatched. Germline V CDR1 and CDR2: SGHNT, YENEEA. For the CDR3, the DNA is TGTGCCAGCAGCTTGGACAGGACAGTGGCCCCCCTGGTAGTAGCTTTCTTT. Its protein product is CASSLDRTVAPLVVAFF.

This rearrangement joins TRBV7-9 to TRBJ2-7, with TRBD2 matching 7 bases. The CDR3 sequence is 13 residues long. Unmatched junction bases numbered 5, after V lost 2 bases and J lost 7 bases. From germline, CDR1 is SEHNR and CDR2 FQNEAQ (reference sequence). CDR3 in DNA: TGTGCCAGCAGCTTAAGCGGGGTGGAAGAGCAGTACTTC. Amino acids: CASSLSGVEEQYF.

This clone was seen many times. The CDR3 nucleotides are TGCGCCAGCAGAGCGGGTCGTACCTCGATCGAGCAGTACTTC. Translation: CASRAGRTSIEQYF. The genes are TRBV10-2 and TRBJ2-7; the D gene is possibly TRBD2 (6 bases). In germline, CDR1 is WSHSY, CDR2 SAAADI. V lost 6 bases and J lost 6, with 18 bases in between. The CDR3 consists of 14 residues.

V usage is TRBV24-1 and J usage is TRBJ2-2, with 7 nucleotides matching TRBD1. The CDR3 totals 17 residues. CDR1 KGHDR and CDR2 SFDVKD come from the germline V gene. V trimming: 5 bases; J trimming: 1 base; junction bases outside the gene matches: 9. Written as DNA, the CDR3 is TGTGCCACCAGTGGGGCCCGACAGGGCCTGAACACCGGGGAGCTGTTTTTT. Amino acids: CATSGARQGLNTGELFF.

In DNA form, the CDR3 reads TGTGCCAGCAGCTTATCTCGGGGGAGGAACACCGGGGAGCTGTTTTTT. This encodes CASSLSRGRNTGELFF. J is TRBJ2-2 and V is TRBV7-2, with D possibly being TRBD2 (6 bases). Germline CDR1 SGHTA, CDR2 FQGNSA. V was cut by 2 bases and J by 1 base, with 11 bases left in between. The CDR3 covers 16 residues.

V is TRBV19 and J is TRBJ2-5; TRBD2 matches at 15 bases. Germline V gene data show CDR1 as LNHDA and CDR2 as SQIVND (reference sequence). This CDR3 region has 16 residues. V lost 9 bases and J lost 5; bases outside the gene matches: 10. In DNA form, the CDR3 reads TGTGCCAGCAAACCGGGACTAGCGGGGGGCAGGGAGACCCAGTACTTC. Translating it yields CASKPGLAGGRETQYF.

The gene calls are TRBV7-9 and TRBJ2-5, with D possibly being TRBD1 (6 bases). Germline CDR1 is SEHNR and CDR2 is FQNEAQ (reference sequence). The CDR3 consists of 15 residues. V lost 6 bases and J lost 5, with 19 bases in between. CDR3 nucleotides: TGTGCCAGCAGTTATACCACAGGGAAAGGGGAGACCCAGTACTTC. Residues: CASSYTTGKGETQYF.

The genes are TRBV6-5 and TRBJ2-2, with D tentatively TRBD1 (6 bases). The CDR3 spans 15 residues. From germline, CDR1 is MNHEY and CDR2 SVGAGI. Trimming shortened V by 6 bases and J by 4 bases, and 15 bases separated the two germline ends. CDR3 nucleotide sequence: TGTGCCAGCAGACGGGACAACTCCATCACCGGGGAGCTGTTTTTT. This translates into CASRRDNSITGELFF.

The chain combines TRBV3-1 (or the pseudogene TRBV3-2) with TRBJ1-2; TRBD1 is a possible D gene (5 bases). V was pared by 1 base and J by 7 bases, with 7 bases between. In germline, CDR1 is LGHDT, CDR2 YNNKEL (reference sequence). The length of the CDR3 is 12 residues. CDR3 region: CASSQVGAGYTF. The CDR3 DNA is TGTGCCAGCAGCCAAGTAGGGGCTGGCTACACCTTC.

J is TRBJ2-7 and V is TRBV11-2; tentatively, D is TRBD2 (5 bases). The V end was cut by 2 bases, the J end by 2 bases, with 10 bases between. This CDR3 region has 14 residues. Per the germline V gene, CDR1 is SGHAT and CDR2 is FQNNGV. CDR3 nucleotide sequence: TGTGCCAGCAGCTTATACTCGCGGGCCTACGAGCAGTACTTC. It translates to CASSLYSRAYEQYF.

The chain is built from TRBV3-1 (or the pseudogene TRBV3-2) and TRBJ2-2; 13 bases agree with TRBD2. Germline values: CDR1 LGHDT, CDR2 YNNKEL (reference sequence). Trimming took 11 bases from V and 5 from J; bases not matched to a gene: 8. This CDR3 spans 15 amino acids. The DNA of the CDR3 is TGTGCCCGCGGGGGGGGACTAGCGGGAACCGGGGAGCTGTTTTTT. Amino acids: CARGGGLAGTGELFF.

The chain is built from TRBV7-2 and TRBJ2-5; weak D call: TRBD1 (6 bases). The V gene's germline CDR1 is SGHTA and CDR2 FQGNSA. Trimming removed 5 bases from V and 3 bases from J, with 10 bases in between. This CDR3 has 13 amino acids. The CDR3 nucleotides are TGTGCCAGCAGCCAATACAGGGAAGAGACCCAGTACTTC. Its translation is CASSQYREETQYF.

This chain links TRBV2 with TRBJ1-1, with a weak D call TRBD1 (6 bases). This CDR3 spans 15 amino acids. Germline V lookup: CDR1 SNHLY, CDR2 FYNNEI. V gave up 7 bases and J gave up 7 bases, with 22 bases separating them. The CDR3: CASKGDRSPTLEAFF. The CDR3 coding sequence is TGTGCCAGCAAGGGCGACAGGAGCCCGACGCTTGAAGCTTTCTTT.

This clone showed up just once. The V call is TRBV5-1, the J call TRBJ1-4; 7 bases are shared with TRBD1. There are 16 residues in the CDR3. Trimming at V came to 4 bases and at J to 5 bases, leaving 11 bases not matched to a gene. Germline V gene data show CDR1 as SGHRS and CDR2 as YFSETQ. DNA of the CDR3: TGCGCCAGCAGCCTATCCAGGCAGGGGGGAAATGAAAAACTGTTTTTT. Amino acid sequence: CASSLSRQGGNEKLFF.

This clone appeared a single time. The genes are TRBV5-1 and TRBJ1-1, with unresolved D. Trimming took 4 bases from V and 0 from J, leaving 13 bases between them. Germline CDR1 reads SGHRS; CDR2 reads YFSETQ. This CDR3 is 15 amino acids long. CDR3 region: CASSPIPGLNTEAFF. The CDR3 bases are TGCGCCAGCAGCCCCATCCCGGGGTTGAACACTGAAGCTTTCTTT.

This chain links TRBV3-1 (or the pseudogene TRBV3-2) with TRBJ1-6; D is uncertain. Germline CDR1 and CDR2: LGHDT and YNNKEL (reference sequence). Between the trimmed V and J ends, which lost 1 base and 10 bases, there was a span of 5 bases. CDR3 length: 12 amino acids. As DNA, the CDR3 is TGTGCCAGCAGCCAAGGTGGCTCACCCCTCCACTTT. Translation gives CASSQGGSPLHF.

The rearrangement uses TRBV2 and TRBJ1-2; D unresolved. Germline CDR1 SNHLY, CDR2 FYNNEI. V was trimmed by 4 bases and J by 1 base, leaving 7 bases between them. CDR3 length: 13 amino acids. CDR3: CASSVLSNYGYTF. CDR3 nucleotide sequence: TGTGCCAGCAGTGTTCTGAGTAACTATGGCTACACCTTC.

This chain joins TRBV7-9 and TRBJ2-5; 9 bases are shared with TRBD1. Trimming removed 5 bases from V and 4 bases from J; junction bases left unmatched: 11. In germline, CDR1 is SEHNR, CDR2 FQNEAQ (reference sequence). CDR3 size: 16 residues. The CDR3 DNA reads as TGTGCCAGCAGCATCCGCGGGGACAGGGCCACAGAGACCCAGTACTTC. Encoded protein: CASSIRGDRATETQYF. Full variable domain (rest looked up from reference TRBV7-9 and TRBJ2-5): DTGVSQNPRHKITKRGQNVTFRCDPISEHNRLYWYRQTLGQGPEFLTYFQNEAQLEKSRLLSDRFSAERPKGSFSTLEIQRTEQGDSAMYLCASSIRGDRATETQYFGPGTRLLVL.

This clone occurred once. This chain joins TRBV10-3 and TRBJ2-1, with D perhaps TRBD1 (7 bases). The CDR3 loop spans 14 amino acids. V lost 4 bases, J lost 5 bases, and 12 bases lay in between. Germline V gene sequence: CDR1 ENHRY, CDR2 SYGVKD. In DNA form, the CDR3 reads TGTGCCATCAGTGGACAGGGCGGGAACAATGAGCAGTTCTTC. This sequence encodes CAISGQGGNNEQFF.